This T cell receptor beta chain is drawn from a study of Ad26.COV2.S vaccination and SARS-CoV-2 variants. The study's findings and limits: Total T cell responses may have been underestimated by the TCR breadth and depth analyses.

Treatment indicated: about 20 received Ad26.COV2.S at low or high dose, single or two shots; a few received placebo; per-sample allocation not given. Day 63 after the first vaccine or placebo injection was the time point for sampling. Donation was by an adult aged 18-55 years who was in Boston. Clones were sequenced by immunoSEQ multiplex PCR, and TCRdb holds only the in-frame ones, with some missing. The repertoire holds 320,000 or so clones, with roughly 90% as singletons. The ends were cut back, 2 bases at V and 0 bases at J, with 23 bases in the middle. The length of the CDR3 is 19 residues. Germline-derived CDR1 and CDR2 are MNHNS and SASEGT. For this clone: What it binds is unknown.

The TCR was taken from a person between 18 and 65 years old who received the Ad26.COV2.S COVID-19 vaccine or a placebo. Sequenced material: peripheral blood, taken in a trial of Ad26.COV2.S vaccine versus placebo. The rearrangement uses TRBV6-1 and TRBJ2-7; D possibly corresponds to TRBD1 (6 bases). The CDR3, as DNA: TGTGCCAGCAGTGAACCCACGGGCTGGGGACAAGGACTCTCCTACGAGCAGTACTTC. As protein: CASSEPTGWGQGLSYEQYF.